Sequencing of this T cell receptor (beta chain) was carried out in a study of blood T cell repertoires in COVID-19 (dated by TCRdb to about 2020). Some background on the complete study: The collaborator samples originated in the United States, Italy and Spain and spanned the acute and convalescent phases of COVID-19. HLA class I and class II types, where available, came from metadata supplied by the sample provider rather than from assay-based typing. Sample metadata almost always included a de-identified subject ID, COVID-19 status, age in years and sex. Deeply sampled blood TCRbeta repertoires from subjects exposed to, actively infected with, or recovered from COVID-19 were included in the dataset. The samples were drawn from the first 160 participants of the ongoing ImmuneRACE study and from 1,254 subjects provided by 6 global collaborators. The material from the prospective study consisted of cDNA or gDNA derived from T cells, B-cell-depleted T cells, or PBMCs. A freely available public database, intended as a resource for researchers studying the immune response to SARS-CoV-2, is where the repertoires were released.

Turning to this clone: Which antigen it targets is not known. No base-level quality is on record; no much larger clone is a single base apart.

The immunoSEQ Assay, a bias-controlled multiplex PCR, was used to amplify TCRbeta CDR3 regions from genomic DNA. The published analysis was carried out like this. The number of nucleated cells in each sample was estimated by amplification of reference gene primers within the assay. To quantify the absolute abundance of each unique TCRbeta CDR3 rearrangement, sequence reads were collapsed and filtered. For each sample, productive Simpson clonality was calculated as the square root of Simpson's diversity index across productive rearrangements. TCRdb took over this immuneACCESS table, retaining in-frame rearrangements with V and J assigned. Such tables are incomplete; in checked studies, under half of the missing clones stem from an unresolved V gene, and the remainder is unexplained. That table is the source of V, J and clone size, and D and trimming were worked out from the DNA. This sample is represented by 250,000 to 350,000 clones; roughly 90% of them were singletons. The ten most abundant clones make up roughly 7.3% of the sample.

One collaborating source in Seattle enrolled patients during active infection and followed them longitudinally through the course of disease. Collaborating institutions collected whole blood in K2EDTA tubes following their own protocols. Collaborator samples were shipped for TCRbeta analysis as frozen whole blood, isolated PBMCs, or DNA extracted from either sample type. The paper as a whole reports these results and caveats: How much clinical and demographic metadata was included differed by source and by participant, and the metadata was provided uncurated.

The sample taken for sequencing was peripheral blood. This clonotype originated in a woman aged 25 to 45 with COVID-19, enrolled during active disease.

Read as DNA, the sequence is TGTGCCAGCAGCTTACAGGGTAGCACAGATACGCAGTATTTT. Its product reads: CASSLQGSTDTQYF. The rearrangement combines TRBV7-2 with TRBJ2-3; a tentative D call is TRBD1 (5 bases match). The CDR3 spans 14 residues, from the cysteine through the phenylalanine. Only the CDR3 region is kept as DNA, spanning 42 bases read in frame from base 1. V and J lose 2 bases and 0 bases, and a span of 6 bases separates them. Based on the germline V gene, the CDR1 and CDR2 sequences are SGHTA and FQGNSA.